Following are 3 T cell receptor beta chains from one sample sequenced in a study of STAT5B mutations in CD4+ large granular lymphocyte leukemia. TCRdb's table, derived via immunoSEQ multiplex PCR, lists solely in-frame clones and lacks some. This sample yields tens of thousands of clones, of which 80% to 85% are seen a single time; roughly 0.35% belongs to the top ten. The sequenced sample consisted of CD4+ T cells from blood buffy coats. The source of these receptors is a human donor in good health.

This chain joins TRBV2 and TRBJ1-4; 7 bases are a match to TRBD1. V lost 7 bases to trimming and J lost 8 bases; unmatched junction nucleotides: 7. Per the germline V gene, CDR1 is SNHLY and CDR2 is FYNNEI. The CDR3 sequence is 13 residues long. CDR3 sequence reads: CASTQDRTEKLFF. Here the CDR3 DNA reads TGTGCCAGCACCCAGGACAGGACCGAAAAACTGTTTTTT.

This rearrangement joins TRBV5-4 to TRBJ2-2, with 8 bases identical to TRBD2. V gave up 1 base and J gave up 5 bases; unmatched junction bases: 4. The CDR3 length is 15 residues. Germline lookup yields CDR1 SGHNT and CDR2 YYREEE (reference sequence). The CDR3 DNA reads as TGTGCCAGCAGCTTGTACGGGAGGGGTACCGGGGAGCTGTTTTTT. Translating it yields CASSLYGRGTGELFF.

This clone was seen more than once but under ten times. The chain is built from TRBV30 and TRBJ1-1; no clear D. The germline V gene has CDR1 GTSNPN and CDR2 SVGIG (reference sequence). The CDR3 length is 14 residues. The ends were cut back, 1 base at V and 6 bases at J, with 15 bases in the middle. The CDR3 DNA reads as TGTGCCTGGAGTGCCGAGGGTTATGAATCTGAAGCTTTCTTT. Translation: CAWSAEGYESEAFF.